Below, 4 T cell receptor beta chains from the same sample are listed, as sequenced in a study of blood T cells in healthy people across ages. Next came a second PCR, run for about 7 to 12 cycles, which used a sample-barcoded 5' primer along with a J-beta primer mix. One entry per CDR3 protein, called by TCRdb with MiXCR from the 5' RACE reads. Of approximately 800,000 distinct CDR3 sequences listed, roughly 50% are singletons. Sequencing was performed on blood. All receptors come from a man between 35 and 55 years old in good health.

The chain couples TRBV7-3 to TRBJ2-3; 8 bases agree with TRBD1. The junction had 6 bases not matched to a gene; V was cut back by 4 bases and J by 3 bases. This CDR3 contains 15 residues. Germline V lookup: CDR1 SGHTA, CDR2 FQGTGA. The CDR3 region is CASSYDTGGTDTQYF. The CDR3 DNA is TGTGCCAGCAGCTATGACACAGGGGGAACAGATACGCAGTATTTT.

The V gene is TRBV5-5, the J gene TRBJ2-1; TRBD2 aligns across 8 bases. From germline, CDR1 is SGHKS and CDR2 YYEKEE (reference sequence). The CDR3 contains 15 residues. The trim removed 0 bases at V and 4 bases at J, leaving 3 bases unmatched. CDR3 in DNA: TGTGCCAGCAGCTTGGTAGCGGGACCTTACAATGAGCAGTTCTTC. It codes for CASSLVAGPYNEQFF.

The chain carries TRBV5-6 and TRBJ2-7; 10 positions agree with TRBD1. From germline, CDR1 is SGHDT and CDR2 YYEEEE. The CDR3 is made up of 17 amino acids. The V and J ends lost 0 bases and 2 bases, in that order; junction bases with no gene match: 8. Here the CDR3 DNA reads TGTGCCAGCAGCTTGGGACAGGGGGCCGCCCTTCCCTACGAGCAGTACTTC. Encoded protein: CASSLGQGAALPYEQYF.

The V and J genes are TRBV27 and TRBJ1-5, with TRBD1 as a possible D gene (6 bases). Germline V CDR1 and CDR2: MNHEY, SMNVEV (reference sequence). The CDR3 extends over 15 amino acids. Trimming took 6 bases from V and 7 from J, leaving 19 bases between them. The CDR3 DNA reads TGTGCCAGCAGGGGGGGGGACGGGGGGCACCAGCCCCAGCATTTT. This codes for CASRGGDGGHQPQHF.